This T cell receptor beta chain is drawn from a study of regulatory T cells in long-lasting Graves disease. Time point specified: persistent/refractory GD, antithyroid drugs over 5 years with positive TRAb. PBMCs were the source of the RNA used for TCR sequencing. CDR1 is SGHTA and CDR2 is FQGNSA in the germline V gene. With 1 base removed from V and 0 bases from J, the gap between germline ends came to 16 bases. The length of the CDR3 is 17 residues. Libraries of TCR beta came from iRepertoire HTBI primers plus Arm-PCR of CDR3 regions. TCRdb re-analysed the multiplex PCR reads in MiXCR, keeping a single row per CDR3 protein. The sample lists 300,000 to 350,000 distinct CDR3 sequences, around a fifth occurring once.

The clonotype originates from a female donor with Graves disease. The starting material was peripheral blood mononuclear cells (PBMCs), obtained when the disease was refractory, from a patient treated with antithyroid drugs. This chain joins TRBV7-2 and TRBJ2-7; D remains ambiguous. The CDR3 DNA follows: TGTGCCAGCAGCTTAGTCCTCTTCAGTCGGAGCTCCTACGAGCAGTACTTC. This codes for CASSLVLFSRSSYEQYF.